Reported below is one T cell receptor (beta chain). Its antigen is undetermined. Germline-derived CDR1 and CDR2 are MDHEN and SYDVKM. The CDR3 has 13 residues. V shed 10 bases and J shed 2 bases, with 14 bases lying between them. Treatment specified: around 19 received Ad26.COV2.S at low or high dose, single or two shots; several received placebo; per-sample allocation not given. Day 63 following the first vaccine or placebo injection was when the samples were taken. Profiling relied on immunoSEQ multiplex PCR, and the TCRdb table lists in-frame clones only, not all of them. The sample contains some 420,000 clones, 88% of which appear only once. The sample belongs to a study of Ad26.COV2.S vaccination and SARS-CoV-2 variants. Turning to the study itself: By the intramuscular route, Ad26.COV2.S was given once, or twice 56 days apart.

General observations from the study: Vaccine and placebo groups showed comparable non-spike TCR breadth. After vaccination, reports described spike-specific CD8+ and CD4+ T cell responses as showing substantial breadth. Spike-specific TCR breadth was greater in vaccine than placebo recipients.

The sample consisted of peripheral blood, taken in a trial of Ad26.COV2.S vaccine versus placebo. The clonotype was recovered from a person aged 18-60 years who received the Ad26.COV2.S COVID-19 vaccine or a placebo. The chain combines TRBV28 with TRBJ1-2; D is ambiguous. This chain's CDR3 is CATHTGANYGYTF. The CDR3 nucleotides are TGTGCCACCCATACGGGAGCGAACTATGGCTACACCTTC.